The rows below give T cell receptor beta chains drawn from one sample of a study of cytomegalovirus exposure and HLA in healthy donors. Method: immunoSEQ multiplex PCR; TCRdb's copy keeps in-frame clones and lacks some. Altogether about 130,000 clones are present, about four fifths being singletons, with the ten largest covering about 2%. The sample consisted of PBMCs. The receptors derive from a man between 18 and 29 years old in good health and CMV-seronegative. CDR3s include the opening cysteine and the closing phenylalanine or tryptophan. The order of the fields is J gene, V gene, D gene, clone size, CDR3 DNA, CDR3 protein. A D gene is named only where the DNA matches it firmly. Not every row has a clone size; where given, it reads once, few, many or a size class.

j_call: TRBJ1-5; v_call: TRBV28; d_call: -; clone_size: -; cdr3_nt: TGTGCCAGCGCCAGACAGTCGCGGCAGCCCCAGCATTTT; cdr3_aa: CASARQSRQPQHF
j_call: TRBJ2-3; v_call: TRBV7-9; d_call: -; clone_size: -; cdr3_nt: TGTGCCAGCAGCCACCTCAGGAGCACAGATACGCAGTATTTT; cdr3_aa: CASSHLRSTDTQYF
j_call: TRBJ2-6; v_call: TRBV5-6; d_call: TRBD1; clone_size: once; cdr3_nt: TGTGCCAGCAGCCCGGACAGGGGGACGTCTGGGGCCAACGTCCTGACTTTC; cdr3_aa: CASSPDRGTSGANVLTF
j_call: TRBJ1-4; v_call: TRBV5-8; d_call: TRBD1; clone_size: -; cdr3_nt: TGTGCCAGCAGCTTGGACAGGGGGGCAACTAATGAAAAACTGTTTTTT; cdr3_aa: CASSLDRGATNEKLFF
j_call: TRBJ2-2; v_call: TRBV9; d_call: TRBD1; clone_size: -; cdr3_nt: TGTGCCAGCAGCGCCGGGACAGGGCACACCGGGGAGCTGTTTTTT; cdr3_aa: CASSAGTGHTGELFF
j_call: TRBJ1-5; v_call: TRBV19; d_call: TRBD1; clone_size: -; cdr3_nt: TGTGCCAGTAGTACAGGGGGTGGGCAGCCCCAGCATTTT; cdr3_aa: CASSTGGGQPQHF
j_call: TRBJ2-1; v_call: TRBV9; d_call: TRBD2; clone_size: -; cdr3_nt: TGTGCCAGCAGCGCGCGACTAACTAGCGGAGACAATGAGCAGTTCTTC; cdr3_aa: CASSARLTSGDNEQFF
j_call: TRBJ1-1; v_call: TRBV2; d_call: -; clone_size: -; cdr3_nt: TGTGCCAGCAGTGAAGCTCCTAAGACTGAAGCTTTCTTT; cdr3_aa: CASSEAPKTEAFF
j_call: TRBJ1-5; v_call: TRBV7-9; d_call: -; clone_size: -; cdr3_nt: TGTGCCAGCAGCTTGACAGGCTTAAATCAGCCCCAGCATTTT; cdr3_aa: CASSLTGLNQPQHF
j_call: TRBJ1-2; v_call: TRBV6-5; d_call: -; clone_size: -; cdr3_nt: TGTGCCAGCAGCAGGACAGCTAACTATGGCTACACCTTC; cdr3_aa: CASSRTANYGYTF
j_call: TRBJ2-3; v_call: TRBV7-9; d_call: -; clone_size: -; cdr3_nt: TGTGCCAAGAATAAGACCAGGGGCACAGATACGCAGTATTTT; cdr3_aa: CAKNKTRGTDTQYF
j_call: TRBJ2-1; v_call: TRBV21-1; d_call: -; clone_size: -; cdr3_nt: TGTGCCAGCAGTCCTGACAGGGAATTTCGCTCCTACAATGAGCAGTTCTTC; cdr3_aa: CASSPDREFRSYNEQFF
j_call: TRBJ2-1; v_call: TRBV10-3; d_call: -; clone_size: few; cdr3_nt: TGTGCCATCAGTGATAGCGTAAATGAGCAGTTCTTC; cdr3_aa: CAISDSVNEQFF
j_call: TRBJ2-1; v_call: TRBV20-1; d_call: TRBD2; clone_size: -; cdr3_nt: TGCAGTGCAAGACTAGCCGAGCAGTTCTTC; cdr3_aa: CSARLAEQFF
j_call: TRBJ2-7; v_call: TRBV13; d_call: TRBD1; clone_size: -; cdr3_nt: TGTGCCAGCAGCCGGTCGGGACAGGGTACCCACGAGCAGTACTTC; cdr3_aa: CASSRSGQGTHEQYF
j_call: TRBJ2-7; v_call: TRBV5-6; d_call: -; clone_size: few; cdr3_nt: TGTGCCAGCAGCTTGGCCGCTAGAATCGTCGGGAAAAGAGCCTACGAGCAGTACTTC; cdr3_aa: CASSLAARIVGKRAYEQYF
j_call: TRBJ1-1; v_call: TRBV28; d_call: TRBD1; clone_size: many; cdr3_nt: TGTGCCAGCAGTTTATTGGGCAGGGGGTTAGGGACTGAAGCTTTCTTT; cdr3_aa: CASSLLGRGLGTEAFF
j_call: TRBJ1-5; v_call: TRBV28; d_call: -; clone_size: -; cdr3_nt: TGTGCCAGCAGTCGGGGACGACAGGCTCAGCCCCAGCATTTT; cdr3_aa: CASSRGRQAQPQHF
j_call: TRBJ2-7; v_call: TRBV5-8; d_call: -; clone_size: -; cdr3_nt: TGTGCCAGCAGCTCAGCCTACGAGCAGTACTTC; cdr3_aa: CASSSAYEQYF
j_call: TRBJ1-2; v_call: TRBV14; d_call: -; clone_size: -; cdr3_nt: TGTGCCAGCAGCCAAGATCGTTCCGGGAGCTTTGGCTACACCTTC; cdr3_aa: CASSQDRSGSFGYTF
j_call: TRBJ2-1; v_call: TRBV27; d_call: -; clone_size: few; cdr3_nt: TGTGCCAGTCAGACGTTAGAAAAGGCTTGGGGGGTGAGCGATGAGCAGTTCTTC; cdr3_aa: CASQTLEKAWGVSDEQFF
j_call: TRBJ1-4; v_call: TRBV15; d_call: -; clone_size: -; cdr3_nt: TGTGCCACCAGCAGAGACCTCAGGGCTCTTAATGAAAAACTGTTTTTT; cdr3_aa: CATSRDLRALNEKLFF
j_call: TRBJ2-2; v_call: TRBV25-1; d_call: TRBD1; clone_size: -; cdr3_nt: TGTGCCAGCAGTGAACAGGGGGCTGCCGGGGAGCTGTTTTTT; cdr3_aa: CASSEQGAAGELFF
j_call: TRBJ2-1; v_call: TRBV11-3; d_call: TRBD2; clone_size: -; cdr3_nt: TGTGCCAGCAGCCCAAGGACTAGCGGCAATGAGCAGTTCTTC; cdr3_aa: CASSPRTSGNEQFF
j_call: TRBJ2-1; v_call: TRBV5-1; d_call: TRBD2; clone_size: -; cdr3_nt: TGCGCCAGCAGCTTCCCCCGGCTAGCGGACTACAATGAGCAGTTCTTC; cdr3_aa: CASSFPRLADYNEQFF
j_call: TRBJ2-1; v_call: TRBV10-1; d_call: TRBD1; clone_size: -; cdr3_nt: TGCGCCAGCAGTGGGACAGGCACTCCCTACAATGAGCAGTTCTTC; cdr3_aa: CASSGTGTPYNEQFF
j_call: TRBJ2-3; v_call: TRBV10-3; d_call: -; clone_size: -; cdr3_nt: TGTGCCATCAGTGAGGGGGAGGAGTATGTCACAGATACGCAGTATTTT; cdr3_aa: CAISEGEEYVTDTQYF
j_call: TRBJ2-3; v_call: TRBV19; d_call: -; clone_size: -; cdr3_nt: TGTGCCAGTAGTTCTTGGCTAGGGGTCACAGATACGCAGTATTTT; cdr3_aa: CASSSWLGVTDTQYF
j_call: TRBJ1-3; v_call: TRBV2; d_call: TRBD1; clone_size: -; cdr3_nt: TGTGCCAGCAGTACAAGACAGGGAGGATCTGGAAACACCATATATTTT; cdr3_aa: CASSTRQGGSGNTIYF
j_call: TRBJ2-1; v_call: TRBV7-9; d_call: -; clone_size: -; cdr3_nt: TGTGCCAGCATTCCTCACCGGGGGGCAGAAGCGGGATTAGGGAATGAGCAGTTCTTC; cdr3_aa: CASIPHRGAEAGLGNEQFF
j_call: TRBJ2-1; v_call: TRBV10-1; d_call: TRBD2; clone_size: -; cdr3_nt: TGCGCCAGCAGTGACACGGGACTAATATGGGAGCAGTTCTTC; cdr3_aa: CASSDTGLIWEQFF
j_call: TRBJ2-3; v_call: TRBV6-4; d_call: -; clone_size: -; cdr3_nt: TGTGCCAGCAGTGACGGCGGAAGCACAGATACGCAGTATTTT; cdr3_aa: CASSDGGSTDTQYF
j_call: TRBJ2-1; v_call: TRBV5-1; d_call: -; clone_size: -; cdr3_nt: TGCGCCAGCAGCTTGAGTGGAGGACCCTACAATGAGCAGTTCTTC; cdr3_aa: CASSLSGGPYNEQFF
j_call: TRBJ2-2; v_call: TRBV6-1; d_call: TRBD2; clone_size: -; cdr3_nt: TGTGCCAGCAGTGGGGAGAGCGGGAGTATCGCCGGGGAGCTGTTTTTT; cdr3_aa: CASSGESGSIAGELFF
j_call: TRBJ2-3; v_call: TRBV19; d_call: -; clone_size: -; cdr3_nt: TGTGCCAGTAGTATCCAACAGGGTCTCGGAGATACGCAGTATTTT; cdr3_aa: CASSIQQGLGDTQYF
j_call: TRBJ1-2; v_call: TRBV30; d_call: -; clone_size: once; cdr3_nt: TGTGCCTGGAGTGTATTTTGGAGCCACACCTTC; cdr3_aa: CAWSVFWSHTF
j_call: TRBJ1-1; v_call: TRBV5-1; d_call: -; clone_size: once; cdr3_nt: TGCGCCAGCAGCTTGGTTCCGACCCAGGGTGCCACTGAAGCTTTCTTT; cdr3_aa: CASSLVPTQGATEAFF
j_call: TRBJ2-1; v_call: TRBV4-3; d_call: TRBD2; clone_size: -; cdr3_nt: TGCGCCAGCAGCTTGGGACTAGGACCGAATGAGCAGTTCTTC; cdr3_aa: CASSLGLGPNEQFF
j_call: TRBJ2-7; v_call: TRBV5-1; d_call: TRBD2; clone_size: -; cdr3_nt: TGCGCCAGCATGGCGACTAGCGGGACCTACGAGCAGTACTTC; cdr3_aa: CASMATSGTYEQYF
j_call: TRBJ2-1; v_call: TRBV14; d_call: TRBD2; clone_size: -; cdr3_nt: TGTGCCAGCAGCCAAGAAGGGGTGCGGGAGATCTTTTCGGGTGAGCAGTTCTTC; cdr3_aa: CASSQEGVREIFSGEQFF
j_call: TRBJ1-4; v_call: TRBV4-3; d_call: TRBD1; clone_size: once; cdr3_nt: TGCGCCAGCAGCCGTATGACAGGGGGTGGAGAAAAACTGTTTTTT; cdr3_aa: CASSRMTGGGEKLFF
j_call: TRBJ2-2; v_call: TRBV5-1; d_call: -; clone_size: -; cdr3_nt: TGCGCCAGCAGCACCTATCCCGGGGAGCTGTTTTTT; cdr3_aa: CASSTYPGELFF
j_call: TRBJ1-1; v_call: TRBV7-9; d_call: -; clone_size: few; cdr3_nt: TGTGCCAGCAGCGGAGACAGGCCTCGCCTTATGAACACTGAAGCTTTCTTT; cdr3_aa: CASSGDRPRLMNTEAFF
j_call: TRBJ2-1; v_call: TRBV11-2; d_call: -; clone_size: -; cdr3_nt: TGTGCCAGCACCCACTGGGGAGAGTCCTACAATGAGCAGTTCTTC; cdr3_aa: CASTHWGESYNEQFF
j_call: TRBJ2-5; v_call: TRBV30; d_call: -; clone_size: -; cdr3_nt: TGTGCCTGGAACCCGCGTGTTGTCGCGGGCGCGCAGGAGACCCAGTACTTC; cdr3_aa: CAWNPRVVAGAQETQYF
j_call: TRBJ2-1; v_call: TRBV7-2; d_call: TRBD1; clone_size: -; cdr3_nt: TGTGCCAGCAGCCCCTCTTTCGGGACAGGGGGCAGGGAGCAGTTCTTC; cdr3_aa: CASSPSFGTGGREQFF
j_call: TRBJ2-2; v_call: TRBV9; d_call: TRBD1; clone_size: -; cdr3_nt: TGTGCCAGCAGCGAGGGGACAGCCTCTCCCTTGGGGGGGGAGCTGTTTTTT; cdr3_aa: CASSEGTASPLGGELFF
j_call: TRBJ1-5; v_call: TRBV6-6; d_call: -; clone_size: -; cdr3_nt: TGTGCCATCAGTACGGGGAGGCAGCCCCAGCATTTT; cdr3_aa: CAISTGRQPQHF
j_call: TRBJ2-1; v_call: TRBV4-1; d_call: TRBD2; clone_size: -; cdr3_nt: TGCGCCAGCAGCCAAGATCCGTCGGCTAGCGGGAGTTCCTACAATGAGCAGTTCTTC; cdr3_aa: CASSQDPSASGSSYNEQFF
j_call: TRBJ2-2; v_call: TRBV30; d_call: -; clone_size: -; cdr3_nt: TGTGCCTGGAACCGGGACACCAACACCGGGGAGCTGTTTTTT; cdr3_aa: CAWNRDTNTGELFF
j_call: TRBJ1-4; v_call: TRBV9; d_call: TRBD1; clone_size: -; cdr3_nt: TGTGCCAGCAGCGTAACCTCCGGGACAGGCATTAAGGGAAAACTGTTTTTT; cdr3_aa: CASSVTSGTGIKGKLFF
j_call: TRBJ2-4; v_call: TRBV6-1; d_call: -; clone_size: -; cdr3_nt: TGTGCCAGCAGTGCCCACAGGGAAGCCAAAAACATTCAGTACTTC; cdr3_aa: CASSAHREAKNIQYF
j_call: TRBJ2-3; v_call: TRBV27; d_call: TRBD2; clone_size: -; cdr3_nt: TGTGCCAGCAGTTTTATTAGCGGGAGATACGCAGATACGCAGTATTTT; cdr3_aa: CASSFISGRYADTQYF
j_call: TRBJ2-1; v_call: TRBV7-2; d_call: TRBD2; clone_size: -; cdr3_nt: TGTGCCAGCAGCTTAGTGTCGGGAGGGTACACTGAGCAGTTCTTC; cdr3_aa: CASSLVSGGYTEQFF
j_call: TRBJ2-5; v_call: TRBV5-4; d_call: TRBD2; clone_size: few; cdr3_nt: TGTGCCAGCAGCTCCGAGTCGGGACTAGCGGTCCAAGAGACCCAGTACTTC; cdr3_aa: CASSSESGLAVQETQYF
j_call: TRBJ1-3; v_call: TRBV7-9; d_call: -; clone_size: -; cdr3_nt: TGTGCCAGCAGCTTCCCACCGCTAGGAAACACCATATATTTT; cdr3_aa: CASSFPPLGNTIYF
j_call: TRBJ1-1; v_call: TRBV28; d_call: -; clone_size: -; cdr3_nt: TGTGCCAGCACAGTGAACACTGAAGCTTTCTTT; cdr3_aa: CASTVNTEAFF
j_call: TRBJ2-1; v_call: TRBV30; d_call: -; clone_size: -; cdr3_nt: TGTGCCTGGAGTGAACCCGGGAGCTATGAGCAGTTCTTC; cdr3_aa: CAWSEPGSYEQFF
j_call: TRBJ2-7; v_call: TRBV7-3; d_call: TRBD2; clone_size: -; cdr3_nt: TGTGCCAGCAGCTTAAGGGCCACTAGCGGGGCCCACTGGGGCTACGAGCAGTACTTC; cdr3_aa: CASSLRATSGAHWGYEQYF
j_call: TRBJ2-1; v_call: TRBV29-1; d_call: -; clone_size: -; cdr3_nt: TGCAGCGTTGCAGGGCAGCGCAATGAGCAGTTCTTC; cdr3_aa: CSVAGQRNEQFF